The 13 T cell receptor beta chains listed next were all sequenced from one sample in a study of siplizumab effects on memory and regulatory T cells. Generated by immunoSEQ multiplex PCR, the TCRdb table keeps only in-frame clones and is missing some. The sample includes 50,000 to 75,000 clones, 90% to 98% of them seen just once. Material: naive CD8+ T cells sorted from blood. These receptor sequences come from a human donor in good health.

CDR3 sequence reads: CASSLNAALNTEAFF. In nucleotides, the CDR3 is TGTGCCAGCAGCTTAAACGCAGCCTTGAACACTGAAGCTTTCTTT. J is TRBJ1-1 and V is TRBV7-3, with no clear D. V was shortened by 1 base and J by 0 bases, with 9 bases between the two germline ends. This CDR3 contains 15 residues. Germline values: CDR1 SGHTA, CDR2 FQGTGA.

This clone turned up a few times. CDR3 nucleotides: TGTGCCAGCAGCTTAGAGGGGTCAGGACGGAGCTCCTACGAGCAGTACTTC. Translating gives CASSLEGSGRSSYEQYF. The chain joins TRBV7-3 to TRBJ2-7; the D gene could be TRBD1 or TRBD2 (5 bases each). CDR3 length equals 17 residues. Germline V gene lookup returns CDR1 SGHTA and CDR2 FQGTGA. With 2 bases removed from V and 0 bases from J, the gap between germline ends came to 17 bases.

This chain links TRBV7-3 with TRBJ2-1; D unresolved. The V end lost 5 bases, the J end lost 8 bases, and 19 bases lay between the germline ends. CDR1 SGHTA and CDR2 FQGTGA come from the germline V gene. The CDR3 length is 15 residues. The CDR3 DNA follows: TGTGCCAGCAGCCTTACTGGACCCTGGCCTGATGAGCAGTTCTTC. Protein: CASSLTGPWPDEQFF.

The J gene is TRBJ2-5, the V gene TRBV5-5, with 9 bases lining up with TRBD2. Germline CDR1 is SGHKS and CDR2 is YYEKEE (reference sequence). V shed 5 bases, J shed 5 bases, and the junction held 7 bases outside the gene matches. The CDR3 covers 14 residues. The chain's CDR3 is CASSWLAGLETQYF. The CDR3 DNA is TGTGCCAGCAGTTGGCTAGCGGGGTTGGAGACCCAGTACTTC.

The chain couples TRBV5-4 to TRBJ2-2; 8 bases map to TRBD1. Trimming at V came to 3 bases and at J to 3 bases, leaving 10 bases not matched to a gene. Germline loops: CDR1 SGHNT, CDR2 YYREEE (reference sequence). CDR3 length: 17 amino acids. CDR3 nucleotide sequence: TGTGCCAGCAGCTCCACCTCGGACAGGGACTACACCGGGGAGCTGTTTTTT. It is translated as CASSSTSDRDYTGELFF.

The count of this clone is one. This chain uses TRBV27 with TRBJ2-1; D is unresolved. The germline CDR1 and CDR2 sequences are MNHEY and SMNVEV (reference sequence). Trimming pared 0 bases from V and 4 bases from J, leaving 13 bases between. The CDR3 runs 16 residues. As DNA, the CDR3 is TGTGCCAGCAGTTTATCCGCACTAAGCCTGTACAATGAGCAGTTCTTC. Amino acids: CASSLSALSLYNEQFF.

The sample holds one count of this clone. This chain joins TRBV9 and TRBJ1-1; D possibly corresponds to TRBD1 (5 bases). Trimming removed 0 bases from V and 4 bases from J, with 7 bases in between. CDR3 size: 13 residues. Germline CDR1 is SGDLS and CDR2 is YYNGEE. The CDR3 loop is CASSVVQGTEAFF. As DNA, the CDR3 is TGTGCCAGCAGCGTAGTCCAGGGCACTGAAGCTTTCTTT.

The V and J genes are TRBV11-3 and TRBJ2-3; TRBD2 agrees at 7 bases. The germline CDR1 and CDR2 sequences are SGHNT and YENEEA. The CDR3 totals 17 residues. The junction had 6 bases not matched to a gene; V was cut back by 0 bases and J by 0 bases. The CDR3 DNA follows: TGTGCCAGCAGCTTAGATAGTGAGGGACTAAGCACAGATACGCAGTATTTT. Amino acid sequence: CASSLDSEGLSTDTQYF. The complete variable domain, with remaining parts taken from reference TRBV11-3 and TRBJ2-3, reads EAGVVQSPRYKIIEKKQPVAFWCNPISGHNTLYWYLQNLGQGPELLIRYENEEAVDDSQLPKDRFSAERLKGVDSTLKIQPAELGDSAVYLCASSLDSEGLSTDTQYFGPGTRLTVL.

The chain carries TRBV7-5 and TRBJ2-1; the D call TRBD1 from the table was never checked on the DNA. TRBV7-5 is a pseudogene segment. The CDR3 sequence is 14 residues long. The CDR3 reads CASSMETGYNEQFF. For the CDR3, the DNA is TGTGCCAGCAGCATGGAGACAGGGTACAATGAGCAGTTCTTC.

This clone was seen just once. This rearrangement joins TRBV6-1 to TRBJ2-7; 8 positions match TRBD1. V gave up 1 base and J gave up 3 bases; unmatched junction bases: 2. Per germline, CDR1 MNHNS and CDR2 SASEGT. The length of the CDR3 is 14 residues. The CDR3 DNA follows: TGTGCCAGCAGTGAAGGGACAGGGTTCTACGAGCAGTACTTC. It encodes CASSEGTGFYEQYF.

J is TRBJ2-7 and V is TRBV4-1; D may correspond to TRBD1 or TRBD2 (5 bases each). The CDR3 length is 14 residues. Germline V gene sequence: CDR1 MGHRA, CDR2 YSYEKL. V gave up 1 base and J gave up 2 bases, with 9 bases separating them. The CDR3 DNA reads TGCGCCAGCAGCCAAGTCGGGGCACCCTACGAGCAGTACTTC. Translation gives CASSQVGAPYEQYF.

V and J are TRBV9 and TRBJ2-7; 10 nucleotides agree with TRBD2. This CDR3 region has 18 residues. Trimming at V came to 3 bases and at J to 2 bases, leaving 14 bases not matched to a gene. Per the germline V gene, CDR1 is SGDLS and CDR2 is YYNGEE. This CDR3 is CASSASYASGGPAYEQYF. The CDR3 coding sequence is TGTGCCAGCAGCGCCTCGTACGCTAGCGGGGGCCCGGCCTACGAGCAGTACTTC.

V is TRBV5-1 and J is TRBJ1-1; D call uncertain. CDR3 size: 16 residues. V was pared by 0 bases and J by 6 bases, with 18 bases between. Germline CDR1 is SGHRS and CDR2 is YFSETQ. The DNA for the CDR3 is TGCGCCAGCAGCTTGGATACGTTAGGAAACGGTCCTGAAGCTTTCTTT. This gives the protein CASSLDTLGNGPEAFF.